The clone carrying this T cell receptor (beta chain) came up many times. Its antigen is not identified. TCRdb independently ran MiXCR on the 5' RACE reads; one entry per CDR3 protein. The repertoire holds about 200,000 distinct CDR3 sequences, over 9.5% seen once, with 9% to 10% in the top ten. V was pared by 1 base and J by 6 bases, with 9 bases between. The length of the CDR3 is 14 residues. Germline CDR1 and CDR2: LGHNA and YSLEER. The sample belongs to a study of identical twins. General study findings and limits: The abundant beta clonotypes from cord blood had fewer insertions, and memory repertoires had none of this. Zero-insertion findings could be partly confounded by invariant cells (MAIT and iNKT cells).

Healthy Caucasians were all of the donors. The material sequenced was memory T cells sorted from blood. The genes are TRBV4-3 and TRBJ1-4; D is perhaps TRBD1 (6 bases). The receptor's source is a man over 45 in good health. Here the CDR3 DNA reads TGCGCCAGCAGCCAAGGGGGGGCCGATGAAAAACTGTTTTTT. It is translated as CASSQGGADEKLFF.